This T cell receptor (beta chain) was recovered during a study of CXCR3-negative and CXCR3-positive naive CD8 T cells (dated by TCRdb to between 2018 and 2021). Study-wide context: In total, approximately 140 million TRB reads were obtained, or roughly 1.5 +/- 0.3 million reads per library. Data from around 11 donors, pooled across two independent experiments, went into the diversity and physicochemical repertoire analyses. The TRBV-TRBJ cluster analysis covered naive subsets from roughly 5 donors and memory cells from 3 donors.

The paper as a whole reports these results and caveats: Comparably high repertoire diversity was found in both naive subsets, whereas much lower repertoire diversity was found in memory CD8+ T cells. Similar TRBV-TRBJ usage was shown by naive CXCR3-negative and CXCR3-positive cells from the same donor, whereas distinct patterns were shown by memory cells. Freshly isolated PBMCs were used for most assays because CXCR3 expression partially decreased after cryopreservation. Because surface CD5, which has been linked to self-reactivity in mice, was comparable between naive subsets, TCR interaction strength was also inferred from TRB CDR3 physicochemical properties. Compared with CXCR3-negative naive cells, CXCR3-positive naive cells had TRB CDR3s with higher hydrophobicity (lower Kidera factor 4), lower energy, and higher strength and volume indices.

Each CD8+ T cell subset was flow-sorted in triplicate, and 300,000 or so cells per subset were placed directly into RLT lysis buffer. To exclude memory contaminants, naive CD8+ T cells were stringently defined as CD45RO-CCR7+CD27+CD95-. Using standard density gradient centrifugation, peripheral blood mononuclear cells were isolated from buffy coats. Naive CXCR3-negative and CXCR3-positive CD8+ T cells were flow-sorted using a FACSAria III. Total RNA was extracted from sorted cells with an RNeasy Mini Kit. With regard to this clonotype: No antigen is known for it.

The instrument was a NextSeq 550. The Human TCR Profiling Kit (MiLaboratory) was used to make UMI-labeled 5' RACE TRB cDNA libraries. cDNA synthesis used the entire amount of extracted RNA, and PCR amplification then used the entire amount of cDNA produced. Libraries were prepared in parallel using an identical number of PCR cycles. From the authors' description of their analysis: MIGEC and MiXCR extracted about 49,000 +/- 11,000 unique UMI-labeled TRB cDNA molecules per library, requiring at least two reads per UMI. Each library averaged approximately 40,000 +/- 10,000 functional in-frame TRB CDR3 nucleotide clonotypes without stop codons. After each sample was downsampled to 5000 UMI-labeled TRB molecules, VDJtools was used to calculate diversity metrics such as normalized Shannon-Wiener and Chao1. Clonotype-size-weighted physicochemical properties of the central five CDR3 residues (interaction energy, strength, volume and Kidera factor 4) were computed in VDJtools. TCRdb reprocessed the reads, so every CDR3 protein sequence counts as one entry and DNA is not shown. Here the V and J calls rest on TCRdb's processing, not on the authors' analysis. The sample table holds around 95,000 distinct CDR3 sequences. In total, the top ten clones hold 0.9% to 1.2% of the sample.

The CDR3 spans 12 residues, from the cysteine through the phenylalanine. The DNA sequence is not available. Reading the germline V gene gives CDR1 SGHAT and CDR2 FQNNGV. Sequenced input: naive CXCR3+ CD8+ T cells from blood. Read against the paper, the sample's cell subset or site label means: CD45RO-CCR7+CD27+CD95- naive CD8+ T cells expressing CXCR3 (TNR3+). The sequence came from a human donor in good health. Some clones in this sample may be carry-over from other donors' samples. The receptor chain draws on TRBV11-2 and TRBJ2-7. The CDR3 in this case is CASSLEPGEQYF.